This T cell receptor beta chain was captured by sequencing in a study of T cell repertoires in cytomegalovirus infection. Whole-study context: Public TCR beta signatures indicated both CMV infection and matching HLA type. Study results and limitations: The study identified carriers of CMV plus the relevant HLA from cumulative public TCR beta family frequency.

This clonotype was detected ten times or more. The antigen remains unidentified. CDR3 length equals 13 residues. Trimming took off 2 bases at V and 5 bases at J, with 7 bases between the two ends. Germline CDR1 reads SGHTA; CDR2 reads FQGNSA. Via MiXCR, TCRdb re-called the reads, giving one row per CDR3 protein. The sample has about 920,000 distinct CDR3 sequences, 25% to 40% seen once. The chain is built from TRBV7-2 and TRBJ2-1; D uncertain. The TCR sequence derives from a human donor in good health (CMV status not recorded). Some clones in this sample may be carry-over from other donors' samples. This specimen consisted of cultured CD8+ T cells from PBMCs, obtained from culture after CMV antigen stimulation. CDR3 DNA sequence: TGTGCCAGCAGCTTAATTAAGAACAATGAGCAGTTCTTC. Its translation is CASSLIKNNEQFF.